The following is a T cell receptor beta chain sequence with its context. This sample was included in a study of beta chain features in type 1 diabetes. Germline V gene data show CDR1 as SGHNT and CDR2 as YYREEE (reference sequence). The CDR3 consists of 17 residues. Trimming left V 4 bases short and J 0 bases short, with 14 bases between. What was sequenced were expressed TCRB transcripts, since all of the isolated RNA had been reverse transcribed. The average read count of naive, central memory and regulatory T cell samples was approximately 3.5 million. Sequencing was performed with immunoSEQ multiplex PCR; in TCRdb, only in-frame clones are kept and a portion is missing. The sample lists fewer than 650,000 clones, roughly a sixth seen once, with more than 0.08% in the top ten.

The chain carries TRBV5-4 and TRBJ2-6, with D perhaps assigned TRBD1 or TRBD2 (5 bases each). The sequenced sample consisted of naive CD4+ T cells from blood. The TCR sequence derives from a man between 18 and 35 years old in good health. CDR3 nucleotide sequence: TGTGCCAGCAGCCATGGGACCCAGAGCTCTGGGGCCAACGTCCTGACTTTC. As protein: CASSHGTQSSGANVLTF.